The present T cell receptor beta chain was sequenced within a study of T cells expressing NK-cell markers. Overall study context: The TCR beta repertoires were obtained from sorted CD3+CD56+NKG2C+, CD3+CD56+NKG2C- and CD3+CD56-NKG2C+ T cells. The study's findings and limits: Several of the donors also had these clonotypes leading their CD3+CD56-NKG2C+ fraction.

This CDR3 has 16 amino acids. Germline CDR1 and CDR2: MNHEY and SMNVEV (reference sequence). On this clonotype itself: Its antigen is currently unknown.

Reanalyzing the 5' RACE reads, TCRdb keeps one entry per CDR3 protein, without DNA. In total, the table holds approximately 150,000 distinct CDR3 sequences. V and J are TRBV27 and TRBJ2-5; the D call from TCRdb, TRBD2, cannot be confirmed without DNA. The sequence was obtained from a man aged 18-30 years in good health. Sequencing was done on a sample of blood T cells: a sorted CD56 or NKG2C T cell subset, CD4+ or CD8+ T cells, or bulk PBMC T cells (not recorded which). This CDR3 is CASSLSLAGRQETQYF.